This TCR beta chain stems from a study of T cells in Graves' hyperthyroidism and ophthalmopathy. Germline lookup yields CDR1 SGHNT and CDR2 YENEEA. The CDR3 totals 15 residues. The V end was cut by 2 bases, the J end by 4 bases, with 12 bases between. This clonotype has a count of ten or more. The CDR3 regions of TCR beta were amplified from RNA transcripts. The HTBI primer set was used in a first-round RT-PCR of the TCR CDR3. TCRdb processed the multiplex PCR reads anew with MiXCR; each CDR3 protein has one entry. In the table there are around 600,000 distinct CDR3 sequences, approximately 14% of which are singletons.

This TCR was recovered from a woman aged 25-40 years with Graves' hyperthyroidism. This chain connects TRBV11-3 to TRBJ2-1; D perhaps matches TRBD1 (5 bases). The sample comprised blood. The CDR3 loop is CASSLQGGAYNEQFF. Here the CDR3 DNA reads TGTGCCAGCAGCTTACAGGGCGGTGCGTACAATGAGCAGTTCTTC.